These 5 T cell receptor beta chains were sequenced from one sample in a study of blood T cell repertoires in COVID-19. Data came from immunoSEQ multiplex PCR; TCRdb stores just in-frame clones and leaves some out. The sample lists about 200,000 clones, roughly 77% occurring once. Sequenced sample: PBMCs or T cells enriched from blood (not recorded which). These receptors were obtained from a woman in her forties or fifties with acute COVID-19.

The table lists this clone with a count of one. This chain connects TRBV7-8 to TRBJ2-1; a possible D gene is TRBD1 (8 bases). The CDR3 spans 15 residues. Trimming shortened V by 4 bases and J by 6 bases, and 16 bases separated the two germline ends. CDR1 SGHVS and CDR2 FQNEAQ come from the germline V gene. This CDR3 reads CASSWNRGEGNEQFF. CDR3 DNA: TGTGCCAGCAGCTGGAACAGGGGGGAGGGCAATGAGCAGTTCTTC. Full variable domain (missing parts from reference TRBV7-8 and TRBJ2-1): GAGVSQSPRYKVAKRGQDVALRCDPISGHVSLFWYQQALGQGPEFLTYFQNEAQLDKSGLPSDRFFAERPEGSVSTLKIQRTQQEDSAVYLCASSWNRGEGNEQFFGPGTRLTVL.

This clone occurred once. CDR3: CASSQGGRTYGYTF. The CDR3 DNA reads as TGTGCCAGCAGCCAAGGTGGACGGACATATGGCTACACCTTC. The chain is built from TRBV4-2 and TRBJ1-2; D perhaps matches TRBD1 (5 bases). This CDR3 spans 14 amino acids. Germline V gene data show CDR1 as LGHNA and CDR2 as YNFKEQ. The V end was cut by 1 base, the J end by 5 bases, with 11 bases between.

The CDR3 DNA sequence: TGCGCCAGCAGCCAAGAAGGGGGATTACGCACAGATACGCAGTATTTT. Translating gives CASSQEGGLRTDTQYF. V is TRBV4-1 and J is TRBJ2-3, with D possibly TRBD1 on 6 matching bases. The germline V gene encodes CDR1 MGHRA and CDR2 YSYEKL. V lost 0 bases and J lost 1, with 11 bases in between. This CDR3 is 16 amino acids long.

J is TRBJ1-1 and V is TRBV9; perhaps TRBD1 as D (5 bases). There are 13 residues in the CDR3. Germline V gives CDR1 SGDLS, CDR2 YYNGEE. The V end was cut by 3 bases, the J end by 4 bases, with 10 bases between. The CDR3 DNA is TGTGCCAGCAGCGACCAGGGAAGCACTGAAGCTTTCTTT. Translating gives CASSDQGSTEAFF.

The genes are TRBV7-6 and TRBJ1-5; D gene uncertain. V was pared by 1 base and J by 0 bases, with 13 bases between. Germline V lookup: CDR1 SGHVS, CDR2 FNYEAQ. The CDR3 loop spans 17 amino acids. The CDR3 here is CASSLGFGLNSNQPQHF. In DNA form, the CDR3 reads TGTGCCAGCAGCTTAGGATTTGGACTGAATAGCAATCAGCCCCAGCATTTT.